In this sample, the clone carrying this T cell receptor (beta chain) turned up many times. No antigen is known for it. The data stem from a study of CD8 T cells in ankylosing spondylitis. Study conclusions and caveats: CD8+ by phenotype, disease-linked clones were relatively rare in peripheral blood. Certain motif variants had earlier appeared in reactive arthritis synovial fluid and blood.

This CDR3 region has 11 residues. V shed 6 bases and J shed 5 bases, with 5 bases lying between them. Germline V gene data show CDR1 as MNHEY and CDR2 as SVGAGI. Making the TCR beta libraries involved quantitative 5'-RACE with molecular barcodes. MiXCR was run by TCRdb on the 5' RACE reads, yielding one entry per CDR3 protein. The repertoire includes a few hundred thousand distinct CDR3 sequences, less than 25% of them detected once, and about 4% sits in the top ten. Material: blood, either unsorted or a sorted T cell fraction (not recorded which). This sequence joins TRBV6-5 and TRBJ2-1; D call uncertain. The receptor's source is a female donor with ankylosing spondylitis or in good health (not recorded which). Written as DNA, the CDR3 is TGTGCCAGCAGCCGGGACAATGAGCAGTTCTTC. Its protein product is CASSRDNEQFF.